Listed below are T cell receptor beta chains from one sample, sequenced in a study of T-cell memory formation after mild COVID-19. From the 5' RACE reads, TCRdb called clonotypes with MiXCR, one entry per CDR3 protein. The data contain about 470,000 distinct CDR3 sequences, around 27% of them singletons. The sample taken for sequencing was PBMCs or a T cell subset sorted from them (not recorded which). These receptors were taken from an adult woman who had mild COVID-19 (a few samples of this study predate the infection). Cell type and time point are not known. Both conserved end residues are trimmed from each CDR3.

j_gene: TRBJ2-1
v_gene: TRBV6-2/TRBV6-3
CDR3aa: ASSRLDTYNEQF

j_gene: TRBJ1-1
v_gene: TRBV29-1
CDR3aa: SVETGGASAF

j_gene: TRBJ2-7
v_gene: TRBV9
CDR3aa: ASSQTPGSYEQY

j_gene: TRBJ2-7
v_gene: TRBV7-9
CDR3aa: ASSQGGPTEQY

j_gene: TRBJ2-1
v_gene: TRBV7-8
CDR3aa: ASSSLAGGGEQF

j_gene: TRBJ2-1
v_gene: TRBV29-1
CDR3aa: SVLLEANEQF

j_gene: TRBJ2-1
v_gene: TRBV5-1
CDR3aa: ASSTGEPNNEQF

j_gene: TRBJ2-7
v_gene: TRBV3-1
CDR3aa: ASSQADSPQAYEQY

j_gene: TRBJ1-5
v_gene: TRBV15
CDR3aa: ATSPRGPPQH

j_gene: TRBJ2-7
v_gene: TRBV7-9
CDR3aa: ASSLPGQGISYEQY

j_gene: TRBJ1-1
v_gene: TRBV5-1
CDR3aa: ASSLEGGGNTEAF

j_gene: TRBJ2-7
v_gene: TRBV20-1
CDR3aa: SAIRAGGPYEQY

j_gene: TRBJ1-2
v_gene: TRBV5-6
CDR3aa: ASSPNNGQNYGYT

j_gene: TRBJ1-5
v_gene: TRBV19
CDR3aa: ASSIGTGGNQPQH

j_gene: TRBJ2-1
v_gene: TRBV20-1
CDR3aa: SARDHPGLAGIPNEQF

j_gene: TRBJ2-2
v_gene: TRBV6-1
CDR3aa: ASSPDGDTGELF

j_gene: TRBJ2-5
v_gene: TRBV7-9
CDR3aa: ASSLELEGETQY

j_gene: TRBJ2-7
v_gene: TRBV7-2
CDR3aa: ASSSSRLLGRSYEQY

j_gene: TRBJ2-6
v_gene: TRBV9
CDR3aa: ASSVAAAGANVLT

j_gene: TRBJ2-7
v_gene: TRBV29-1
CDR3aa: SVADSYEQY

j_gene: TRBJ1-6
v_gene: TRBV5-6
CDR3aa: ASSFTGPYNSPLH

j_gene: TRBJ2-7
v_gene: TRBV25-1
CDR3aa: ASSDTGLAGSHEQY

j_gene: TRBJ2-1
v_gene: TRBV2
CDR3aa: ASSDEGYNEQF

j_gene: TRBJ2-1
v_gene: TRBV7-9
CDR3aa: ASSLVSNEQF

j_gene: TRBJ2-1
v_gene: TRBV4-1
CDR3aa: ASSQGPARDRPEQF

j_gene: TRBJ2-7
v_gene: TRBV10-3
CDR3aa: AISPMGLAGGINSYEQY

j_gene: TRBJ2-7
v_gene: TRBV30
CDR3aa: AWMRREVPWSSYEQY

j_gene: TRBJ2-1
v_gene: TRBV29-1
CDR3aa: SVEGRRSSYNEQF

j_gene: TRBJ2-5
v_gene: TRBV7-9
CDR3aa: ASSFGGSAGETQY

j_gene: TRBJ1-2
v_gene: TRBV9
CDR3aa: ASSVELANYGYT

j_gene: TRBJ1-2
v_gene: TRBV2
CDR3aa: AIYTGLLYGYT

j_gene: TRBJ2-1
v_gene: TRBV23-1
CDR3aa: ASSQLRGARSSYNEQF

j_gene: TRBJ1-1
v_gene: TRBV29-1
CDR3aa: SVRQGSLTEAF